The 19 T cell receptor beta chains below come from one sample, sequenced in a study of CD8+CD57+ T cells in acquired aplastic anemia. CDR3 and TCR beta VDJ profiling relied on genomic DNA as the template. TCRdb re-derived calls from the reads in MiXCR, one entry per CDR3 protein. The sample yields around 190,000 distinct CDR3 sequences, roughly 50% seen once. Selection for sequencing was limited to patients who had shown CD8+CD57+ cell expansion by flow cytometry. The sample was sorted CD4+, CD8+, or CD8+CD57+ T cells (not recorded which) from PBMCs. The receptors were gathered from a human donor with aplastic anemia.

With regard to this clonotype: A much larger clone differs from this one at a single base, so this may be a read error. The rearrangement joins TRBV12-5 to TRBJ2-5; TRBD2 agrees at 9 bases. Germline CDR1 and CDR2: LGHNT and FRNRAP. V gave up 0 bases and J gave up 4 bases; unmatched junction bases: 9. CDR3 length: 17 amino acids. CDR3 loop: CASGLVTGSGGRETQYF. The CDR3 nucleotides read TGTGCTAGTGGTTTGGTAACTGGGAGCGGGGGGAGAGAGACCCAGTACTTC. The complete variable domain, with remaining parts taken from reference TRBV12-5 and TRBJ2-5, reads DARVTQTPRHKVTEMGQEVTMRCQPILGHNTVFWYRQTMMQGLELLAYFRNRAPLDDSGMPKDRFSAEMPDATLATLKIQPSEPRDSAVYFCASGLVTGSGGRETQYFGPGTRLLVL.

This clonotype has a count of ten or more. V is TRBV5-6 and J is TRBJ1-2; D uncertain. This CDR3 has 17 residues. Germline V gives CDR1 SGHDT, CDR2 YYEEEE. Trimming pared 4 bases from V and 1 base from J, leaving 20 bases between. DNA for the CDR3: TGTGCCAGCAGCCCGCTTCGAGGGCGTTCGGGTAACTATGGCTACACCTTC. Protein product: CASSPLRGRSGNYGYTF. The full variable domain, completed using reference TRBV5-6 and TRBJ1-2, is DAGVTQSPTHLIKTRGQQVTLRCSPKSGHDTVSWYQQALGQGPQFIFQYYEEEERQRGNFPDRFSGHQFPNYSSELNVNALLLGDSALYLCASSPLRGRSGNYGYTFGSGTRLTVV.

This clonotype was recorded many times. The chain couples TRBV11-2 to TRBJ1-5; 8 nucleotides agree with TRBD1. This CDR3 region has 17 residues. Losses at the gene ends were 2 bases for V and 4 bases for J; bases not matched to a gene: 10. The germline V gene has CDR1 SGHAT and CDR2 FQNNGV. This CDR3 is CASSLTPGTGSNQPQHF. CDR3 bases: TGTGCCAGCAGCTTAACCCCTGGGACAGGCTCTAATCAGCCCCAGCATTTT.

The V and J genes are TRBV29-1 and TRBJ2-7; 13 nucleotides agree with TRBD2. The CDR3 loop spans 14 amino acids. Trimming at V came to 6 bases and at J to 4 bases, leaving 6 bases not matched to a gene. CDR1 SQVTM and CDR2 ANQGSEA come from the germline V gene. The CDR3 region has the DNA TGCAGCGTCGGACTAGCGGGAGATCCTTACGAGCAGTACTTC. It specifies CSVGLAGDPYEQYF.

This clonotype was seen ten or more times. The chain employs TRBV4-1 and TRBJ1-6; weak D call: TRBD1 (5 bases). The CDR3 length is 16 residues. The germline CDR1 and CDR2 sequences are MGHRA and YSYEKL. The V and J ends lost 1 base and 5 bases respectively, with 12 bases between them. CDR3 DNA: TGCGCCAGCAGCCAAGCAGGGAGAGGGGATAATTCACCCCTCCACTTT. Its translation is CASSQAGRGDNSPLHF.

The rearrangement links TRBV19 to TRBJ1-1; 8 bases are shared with TRBD1. This CDR3 is built from 14 residues. CDR1 is LNHDA, CDR2 SQIVND, per germline (reference sequence). J gave up 2 bases and V 6 bases, and 5 bases lay outside the gene matches. The chain's CDR3 is CASRGQGYNTEAFF. As DNA, the CDR3 is TGTGCCAGTAGAGGACAGGGTTATAACACTGAAGCTTTCTTT.

The rearrangement uses TRBV7-9 and TRBJ2-6; unclear D gene. CDR1 is SEHNR, CDR2 FQNEAQ, per germline (reference sequence). Trimming removed 8 bases from V and 6 bases from J, with 11 bases in between. The length of the CDR3 is 13 residues. DNA of the CDR3: TGTGCCAGCGGCCAGTTTGAGGCCAACGTCCTGACTTTC. It encodes CASGQFEANVLTF. Full variable domain (rest looked up from reference TRBV7-9 and TRBJ2-6): DTGVSQNPRHKITKRGQNVTFRCDPISEHNRLYWYRQTLGQGPEFLTYFQNEAQLEKSRLLSDRFSAERPKGSFSTLEIQRTEQGDSAMYLCASGQFEANVLTFGAGSRLTVL.

J is TRBJ1-1 and V is TRBV7-8; D is possibly TRBD1 (6 bases). The CDR3 is 12 residues long. Per germline, CDR1 SGHVS and CDR2 FQNEAQ. Trimming removed 5 bases from V and 7 bases from J, with 11 bases in between. Here the CDR3 reads CASSPNRVEAFF. The DNA for the CDR3 is TGTGCCAGCAGCCCGAACAGGGTTGAAGCTTTCTTT.

The rearrangement joins TRBV29-1 to TRBJ1-4; 9 nucleotides match TRBD1. Losses at the gene ends were 1 base for V and 8 bases for J; bases not matched to a gene: 5. Germline loops: CDR1 SQVTM, CDR2 ANQGSEA. This CDR3 has 14 residues. CDR3 sequence (DNA): TGCAGCGTTGAAGGGACAGGGGACGCCGAAAAACTGTTTTTT. This gives the protein CSVEGTGDAEKLFF.

CDR3: CARTGGPDTDTQYF. For the CDR3, the DNA is TGTGCCAGAACGGGGGGGCCAGACACAGATACGCAGTATTTT. The chain joins TRBV2 to TRBJ2-3; 8 positions agree with TRBD2. V lost 9 bases to trimming and J lost 2 bases; unmatched junction nucleotides: 7. Germline CDR1 and CDR2: SNHLY and FYNNEI. This CDR3 has 14 residues.

The gene calls are TRBV6-1 and TRBJ1-6; D not certain. Trimming shortened V by 3 bases and J by 8 bases, and 14 bases separated the two germline ends. This CDR3 contains 15 residues. Germline CDR1 reads MNHNS; CDR2 reads SASEGT. DNA for the CDR3: TGTGCCAGCAGTGAGCCGGGCTCAGGACATTCACCCCTCCACTTT. Translating it yields CASSEPGSGHSPLHF.

The V call is TRBV7-2, the J call TRBJ1-2; no firm D call. V gave up 5 bases and J gave up 8 bases, with 15 bases separating them. The germline CDR1 and CDR2 sequences are SGHTA and FQGNSA. The CDR3 is made up of 13 amino acids. Here the CDR3 DNA reads TGTGCCAGCAGCAATCCAACATTGGGGGGCTACACCTTC. Protein product: CASSNPTLGGYTF.

This clonotype has just a few counts. A much larger clone lies a single base off, so this may be a read error. V is TRBV14 and J is TRBJ2-7, with D uncertain. There are 15 residues in the CDR3. Germline V gene sequence: CDR1 SGHDN, CDR2 FVKESK. The CDR3 DNA follows: TGTGCCAGCAGCCAAGCAATTAGCCCCTCCTACGGGCAGTACTTC. Residues: CASSQAISPSYGQYF.

This clonotype was counted many times. The V call is TRBV10-3, the J call TRBJ2-6; 9 nucleotides line up with TRBD1. This CDR3 spans 18 amino acids. Germline CDR1 ENHRY, CDR2 SYGVKD. Unmatched junction bases numbered 8, after V lost 3 bases and J lost 2 bases. DNA of the CDR3: TGTGCCATCAGTGACTTGACAGGGGGAGAGCCTGGGGCCAACGTCCTGACTTTC. Translation gives CAISDLTGGEPGANVLTF.

The rearrangement links TRBV9 to TRBJ2-5; D is possibly TRBD1 or TRBD2 (5 bases each). CDR3 size: 14 residues. Looked up from germline, CDR1 is SGDLS and CDR2 is YYNGEE. Trimming pared 4 bases from V and 3 bases from J, leaving 13 bases between. As DNA, the CDR3 is TGTGCCAGCAGCACCCGGGACGGCGAAGAGACCCAGTACTTC. The encoded protein is CASSTRDGEETQYF.

This clonotype ranks as medium-sized (0.01 to 0.1%). The chain couples TRBV7-6 to TRBJ2-7; possibly TRBD2 for D (5 bases). The CDR3 has 12 residues. The V end was cut by 5 bases, the J end by 7 bases, with 12 bases between. Looked up from germline, CDR1 is SGHVS and CDR2 is FNYEAQ. Here the CDR3 reads CASSPGVGEQYF. The CDR3 nucleotides read TGTGCCAGCAGCCCCGGGGTGGGAGAGCAGTACTTC.

This rearrangement joins TRBV7-9 to TRBJ1-5; D uncertain. CDR1 is SEHNR, CDR2 FQNEAQ, per germline (reference sequence). Deletions cut 1 base from V and 6 bases from J, with 10 bases between. This CDR3 contains 14 residues. The CDR3 region is CASSLEGVGQPQHF. CDR3 bases: TGTGCCAGCAGCTTAGAGGGCGTCGGTCAGCCCCAGCATTTT.

Written as DNA, the CDR3 is TGCGCCAGCAGGGAGGGACAGGGTAGGGAGACCCAGTACTTC. It specifies CASREGQGRETQYF. The chain couples TRBV10-2 to TRBJ2-5, with 9 bases matching TRBD1. The CDR3 has 14 residues. The germline gives CDR1 WSHSY, CDR2 SAAADI. The junction had 7 bases not matched to a gene; V was cut back by 6 bases and J by 5 bases.

This clonotype was detected many times. The chain couples TRBV7-2 to TRBJ1-6; no reliable D call. Trimming stripped 5 bases from V and 4 bases from J, with 15 bases between. This CDR3 spans 16 amino acids. From germline, CDR1 is SGHTA and CDR2 FQGNSA. The CDR3 here is CASSPPQSFYNSPLHF. The CDR3 bases are TGTGCCAGCAGCCCCCCACAGAGCTTTTATAATTCACCCCTCCACTTT.